One TCR beta chain is described in this entry. The antigen is not known. A junction end diverges from the germline sequence, so it may reflect a read error. The sample is drawn from a study of T-cell memory formation after mild COVID-19. Turning to the study itself: TCR clusters largely stayed donor specific.

Regarding the study as a whole: Pre-infection memory harbored some responding clones, suggesting cross-reactive memory joined.

Constant-segment primers were used for 5'RACE, and the resulting TCR alpha and TCR beta cDNA libraries carried sample barcodes and UMIs. TCRdb independently ran MiXCR on the 5' RACE reads; one entry per CDR3 protein. The sample has approximately 88,000 distinct CDR3 sequences; approximately 23% are singletons. CDR3 length: 13 amino acids. In germline, CDR1 is SGHRS, CDR2 YFSETQ. The V gene is TRBV5-1, the J gene TRBJ2-1; the D gene is possibly TRBD2 (6 bases). Sequences were obtained from PBMCs or a T cell subset sorted from them (not recorded which). The TCR originated in a young man who had mild COVID-19 (a few samples of this study predate the infection). Cell type and time point are not known. CDR3 bases: TGCGCCAGCAGGCGGGACTCCAACAATGAGCAGTTCTTC. This sequence encodes CASRRDSNNEQFF. The complete variable domain, with remaining parts taken from reference TRBV5-1 and TRBJ2-1, reads KAGVTQTPRYLIKTRGQQVTLSCSPISGHRSVSWYQQTPGQGLQFLFEYFSETQRNKGNFPGRFSGRQFSNSRSEMNVSTLELGDSALYLCASRRDSNNEQFFGPGTRLTVL.